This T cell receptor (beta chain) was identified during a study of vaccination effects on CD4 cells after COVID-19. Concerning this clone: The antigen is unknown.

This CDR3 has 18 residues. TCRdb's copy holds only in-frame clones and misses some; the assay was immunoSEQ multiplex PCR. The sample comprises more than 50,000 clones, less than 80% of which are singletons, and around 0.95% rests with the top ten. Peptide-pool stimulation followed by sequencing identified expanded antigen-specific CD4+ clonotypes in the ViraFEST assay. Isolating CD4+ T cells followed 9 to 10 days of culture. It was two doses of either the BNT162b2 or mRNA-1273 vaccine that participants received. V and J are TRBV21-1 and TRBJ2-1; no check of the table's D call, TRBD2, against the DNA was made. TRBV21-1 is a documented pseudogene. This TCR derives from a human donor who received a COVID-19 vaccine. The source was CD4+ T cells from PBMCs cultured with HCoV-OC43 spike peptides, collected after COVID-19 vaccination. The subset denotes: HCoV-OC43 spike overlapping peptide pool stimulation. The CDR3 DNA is TGTGCCAGCAGCAAAGCCCGACTAGCGGGGAACTCCTACAATGAGCAGTTCTTC. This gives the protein CASSKARLAGNSYNEQFF.